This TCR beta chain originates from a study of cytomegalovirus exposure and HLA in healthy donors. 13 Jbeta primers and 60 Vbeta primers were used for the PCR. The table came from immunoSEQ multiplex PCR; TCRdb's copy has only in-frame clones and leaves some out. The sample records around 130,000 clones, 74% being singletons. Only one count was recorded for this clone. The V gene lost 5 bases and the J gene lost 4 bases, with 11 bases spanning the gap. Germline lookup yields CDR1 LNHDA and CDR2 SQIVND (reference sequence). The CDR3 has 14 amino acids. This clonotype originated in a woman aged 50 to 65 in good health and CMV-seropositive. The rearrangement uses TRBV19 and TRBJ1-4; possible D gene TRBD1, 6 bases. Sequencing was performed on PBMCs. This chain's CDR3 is CASSPGTINEKLFF. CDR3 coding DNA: TGTGCCAGTAGTCCCGGGACAATTAATGAAAAACTGTTTTTT. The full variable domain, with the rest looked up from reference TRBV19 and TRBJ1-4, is DGGITQSPKYLFRKEGQNVTLSCEQNLNHDAMYWYRQDPGQGLRLIYYSQIVNDFQKGDIAEGYSVSREKKESFPLTVTSAQKNPTAFYLCASSPGTINEKLFFGSGTQLSVL.